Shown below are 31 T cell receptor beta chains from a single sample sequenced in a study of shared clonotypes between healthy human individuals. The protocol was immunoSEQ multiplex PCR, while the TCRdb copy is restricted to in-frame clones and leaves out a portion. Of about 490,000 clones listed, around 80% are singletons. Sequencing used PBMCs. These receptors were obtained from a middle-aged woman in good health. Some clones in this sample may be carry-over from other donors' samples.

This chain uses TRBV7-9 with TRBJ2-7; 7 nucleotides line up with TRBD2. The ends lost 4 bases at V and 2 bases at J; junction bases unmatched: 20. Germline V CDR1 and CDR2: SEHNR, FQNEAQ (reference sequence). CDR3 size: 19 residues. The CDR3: CASSSPPGLSLLRPYEQYF. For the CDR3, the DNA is TGTGCCAGCAGCTCCCCCCCGGGACTAAGTCTTCTACGGCCCTACGAGCAGTACTTC. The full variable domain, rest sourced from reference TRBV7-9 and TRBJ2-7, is DTGVSQNPRHKITKRGQNVTFRCDPISEHNRLYWYRQTLGQGPEFLTYFQNEAQLEKSRLLSDRFSAERPKGSFSTLEIQRTEQGDSAMYLCASSSPPGLSLLRPYEQYFGPGTRLTVT.

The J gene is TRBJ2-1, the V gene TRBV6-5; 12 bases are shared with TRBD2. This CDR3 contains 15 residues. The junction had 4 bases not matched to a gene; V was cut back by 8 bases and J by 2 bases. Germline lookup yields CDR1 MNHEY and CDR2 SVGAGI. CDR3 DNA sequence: TGTGCCAGCCAGACTAGCGGGAGTCCCTACAATGAGCAGTTCTTC. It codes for CASQTSGSPYNEQFF.

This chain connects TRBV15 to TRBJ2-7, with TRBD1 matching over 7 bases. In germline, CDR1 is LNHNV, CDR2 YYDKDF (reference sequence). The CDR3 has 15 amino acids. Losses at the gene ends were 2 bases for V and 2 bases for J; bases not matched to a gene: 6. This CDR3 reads CATSRYDRAPYEQYF. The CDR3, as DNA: TGTGCCACCAGCAGATATGACAGGGCCCCCTACGAGCAGTACTTC.

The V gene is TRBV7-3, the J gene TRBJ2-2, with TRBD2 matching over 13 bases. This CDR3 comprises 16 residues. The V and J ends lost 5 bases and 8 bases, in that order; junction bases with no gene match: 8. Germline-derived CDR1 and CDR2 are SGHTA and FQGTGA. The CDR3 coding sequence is TGTGCCAGCAGCACACTCGGACTAGCGGGAGCTGGGGAGCTGTTTTTT. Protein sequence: CASSTLGLAGAGELFF.

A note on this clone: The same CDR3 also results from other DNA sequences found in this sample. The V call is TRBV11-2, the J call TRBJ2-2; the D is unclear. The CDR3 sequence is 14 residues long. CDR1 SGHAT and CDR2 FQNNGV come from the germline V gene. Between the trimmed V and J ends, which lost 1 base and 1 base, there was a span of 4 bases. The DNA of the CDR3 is TGTGCCAGCAGCTTAGGCAGGAACACCGGGGAGCTGTTTTTT. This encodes CASSLGRNTGELFF.

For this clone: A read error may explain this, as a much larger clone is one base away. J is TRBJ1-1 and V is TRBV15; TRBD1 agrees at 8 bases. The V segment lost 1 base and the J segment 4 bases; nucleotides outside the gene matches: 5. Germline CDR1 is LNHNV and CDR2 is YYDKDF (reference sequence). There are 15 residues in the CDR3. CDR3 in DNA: TGTGCCACCAGCAGAGGGACAGGGTATCTCACTGAAGCTTTCTTT. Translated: CATSRGTGYLTEAFF. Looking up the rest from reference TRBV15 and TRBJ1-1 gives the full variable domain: DAMVIQNPRYQVTQFGKPVTLSCSQTLNHNVMYWYQQKSSQAPKLLFHYYDKDFNNEADTPDNFQSRRPNTSFCFLDIRSPGLGDTAMYLCATSRGTGYLTEAFFGQGTRLTVV.

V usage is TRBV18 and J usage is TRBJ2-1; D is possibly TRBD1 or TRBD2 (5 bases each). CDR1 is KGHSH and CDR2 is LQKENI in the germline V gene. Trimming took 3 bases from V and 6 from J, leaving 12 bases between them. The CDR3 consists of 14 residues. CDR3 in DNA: TGTGCCAGCTCACCCGGTGGGGGTGGCAATGAGCAGTTCTTC. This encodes CASSPGGGGNEQFF.

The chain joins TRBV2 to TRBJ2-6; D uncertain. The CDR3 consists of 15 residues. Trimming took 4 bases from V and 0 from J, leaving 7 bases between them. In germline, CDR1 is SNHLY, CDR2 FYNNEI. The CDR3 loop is CASSAQSSGANVLTF. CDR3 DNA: TGTGCCAGCAGTGCCCAGAGCTCTGGGGCCAACGTCCTGACTTTC.

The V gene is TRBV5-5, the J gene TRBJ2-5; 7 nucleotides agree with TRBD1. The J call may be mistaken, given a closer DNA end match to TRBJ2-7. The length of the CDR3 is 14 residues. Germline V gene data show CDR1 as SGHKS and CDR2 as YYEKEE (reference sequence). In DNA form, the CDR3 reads TGTGCCAGCAGCTTGCACCAGGGGGTAACCGAGCAGTACTTC. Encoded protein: CASSLHQGVTEQYF.

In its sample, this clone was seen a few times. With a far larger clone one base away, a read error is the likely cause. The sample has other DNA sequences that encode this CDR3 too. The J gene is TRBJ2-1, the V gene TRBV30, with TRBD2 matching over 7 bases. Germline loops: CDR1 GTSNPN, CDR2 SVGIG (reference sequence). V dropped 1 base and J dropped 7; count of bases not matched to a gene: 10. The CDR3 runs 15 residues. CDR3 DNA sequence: TGTGCCTGGAGTGGGACTAGTGGACCACAGAATGAGCAGTTCTTC. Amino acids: CAWSGTSGPQNEQFF. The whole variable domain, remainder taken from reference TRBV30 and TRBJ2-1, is SQTIHQWPATLVQPVGSPLSLECTVEGTSNPNLYWYRQAAGRGLQLLFYSVGIGQISSEVPQNLSASRPQDRQFILSSKKLLLSDSGFYLCAWSGTSGPQNEQFFGPGTRLTVL.

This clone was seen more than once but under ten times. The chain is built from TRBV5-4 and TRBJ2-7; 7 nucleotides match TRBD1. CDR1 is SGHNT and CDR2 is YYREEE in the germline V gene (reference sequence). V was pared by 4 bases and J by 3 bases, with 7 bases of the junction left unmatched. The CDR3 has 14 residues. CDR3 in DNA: TGTGCCAGCAGCAGTCGACAGGGAAACTACGAGCAGTACTTC. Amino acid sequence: CASSSRQGNYEQYF. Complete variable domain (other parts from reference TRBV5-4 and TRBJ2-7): ETGVTQSPTHLIKTRGQQVTLRCSSQSGHNTVSWYQQALGQGPQFIFQYYREEENGRGNFPPRFSGLQFPNYSSELNVNALELDDSALYLCASSSRQGNYEQYFGPGTRLTVT.

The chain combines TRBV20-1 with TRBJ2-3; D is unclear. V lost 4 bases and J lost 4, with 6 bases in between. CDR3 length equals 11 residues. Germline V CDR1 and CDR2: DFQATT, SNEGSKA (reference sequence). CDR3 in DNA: TGCAGTGCTATTCTAGCAGATACGCAGTATTTT. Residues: CSAILADTQYF.

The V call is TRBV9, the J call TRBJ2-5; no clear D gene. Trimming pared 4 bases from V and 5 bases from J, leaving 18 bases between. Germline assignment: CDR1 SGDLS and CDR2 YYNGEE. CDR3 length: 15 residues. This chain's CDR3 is CASSPEQKFRETQYF. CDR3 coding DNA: TGTGCCAGCAGCCCTGAACAGAAGTTTAGGGAGACCCAGTACTTC.

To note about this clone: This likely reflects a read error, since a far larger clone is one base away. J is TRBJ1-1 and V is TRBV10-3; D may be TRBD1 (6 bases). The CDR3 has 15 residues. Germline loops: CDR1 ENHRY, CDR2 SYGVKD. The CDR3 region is CATSESIQGGTEAFF. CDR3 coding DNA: TGTGCCACCAGTGAGTCAATACAGGGAGGGACTGAAGCTTTCTTT.

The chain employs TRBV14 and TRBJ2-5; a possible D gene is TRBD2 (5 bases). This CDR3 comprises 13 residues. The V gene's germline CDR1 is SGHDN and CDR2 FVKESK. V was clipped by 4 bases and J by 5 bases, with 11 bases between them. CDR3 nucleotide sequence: TGTGCCAGCAGCCTTAGGTCGGGGGAGACCCAGTACTTC. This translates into CASSLRSGETQYF.

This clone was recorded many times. Here the CDR3 reads CAWARGLAGGVGELFF. In nucleotides, the CDR3 is TGTGCCTGGGCCCGAGGACTAGCGGGAGGCGTTGGGGAGCTGTTTTTT. This chain joins TRBV30 and TRBJ2-2; 14 bases fit TRBD2. The CDR3 consists of 16 residues. V lost 5 bases to trimming and J lost 8 bases; unmatched junction nucleotides: 10. Germline CDR1 reads GTSNPN; CDR2 reads SVGIG (reference sequence). Full variable domain (missing parts from reference TRBV30 and TRBJ2-2): SQTIHQWPATLVQPVGSPLSLECTVEGTSNPNLYWYRQAAGRGLQLLFYSVGIGQISSEVPQNLSASRPQDRQFILSSKKLLLSDSGFYLCAWARGLAGGVGELFFGEGSRLTVL.

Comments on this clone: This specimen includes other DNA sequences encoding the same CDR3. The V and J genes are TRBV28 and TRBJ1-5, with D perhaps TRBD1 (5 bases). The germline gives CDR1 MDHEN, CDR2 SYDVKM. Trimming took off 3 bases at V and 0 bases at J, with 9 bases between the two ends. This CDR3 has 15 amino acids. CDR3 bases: TGTGCCAGCAGTTTGGGGGGAAATAGCAATCAGCCCCAGCATTTT. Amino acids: CASSLGGNSNQPQHF.

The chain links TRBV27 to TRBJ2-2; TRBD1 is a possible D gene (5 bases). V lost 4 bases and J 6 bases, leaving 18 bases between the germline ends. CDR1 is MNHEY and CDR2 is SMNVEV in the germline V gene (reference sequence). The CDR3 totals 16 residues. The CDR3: CASSWSGRGYAGELFF. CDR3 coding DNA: TGTGCCAGCAGTTGGAGTGGAAGGGGTTACGCCGGGGAGCTGTTTTTT.

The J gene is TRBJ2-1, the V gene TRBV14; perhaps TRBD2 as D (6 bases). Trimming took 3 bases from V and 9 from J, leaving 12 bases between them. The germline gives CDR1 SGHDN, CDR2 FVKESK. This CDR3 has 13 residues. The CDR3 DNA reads TGTGCCAGCAGCCAGGGACTTCAGGGTGAGCAGTTCTTC. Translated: CASSQGLQGEQFF.

The CDR3 DNA is TGTGCCATCAGTGAAGGTGGGTCGGGGCAGGGTCAATACGATGAGCAGTTCTTC. Amino acid sequence: CAISEGGSGQGQYDEQFF. This rearrangement joins TRBV10-3 to TRBJ2-1, with D perhaps assigned TRBD1 or TRBD2 (5 bases each). The CDR3 contains 18 residues. CDR1 is ENHRY and CDR2 is SYGVKD in the germline V gene. V shed 3 bases and J shed 8 bases, with 26 bases lying between them.

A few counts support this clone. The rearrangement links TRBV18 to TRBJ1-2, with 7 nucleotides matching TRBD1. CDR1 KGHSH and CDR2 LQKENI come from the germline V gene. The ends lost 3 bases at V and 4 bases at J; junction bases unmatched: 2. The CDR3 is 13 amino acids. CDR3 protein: CASSPGQSYGYTF. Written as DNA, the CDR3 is TGTGCCAGCTCACCGGGACAGAGCTATGGCTACACCTTC.

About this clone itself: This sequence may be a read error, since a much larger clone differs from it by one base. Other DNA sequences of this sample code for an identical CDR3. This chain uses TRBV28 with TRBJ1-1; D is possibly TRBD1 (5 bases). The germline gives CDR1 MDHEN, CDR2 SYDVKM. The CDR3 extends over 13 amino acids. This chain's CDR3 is CASSRGGSTEAFF. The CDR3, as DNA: TGTGCTAGCAGTAGGGGAGGGAGCACTGAAGCTTTCTTT. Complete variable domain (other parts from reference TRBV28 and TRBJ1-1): DVKVTQSSRYLVKRTGEKVFLECVQDMDHENMFWYRQDPGLGLRLIYFSYDVKMKEKGDIPEGYSVSREKKERFSLILESASTNQTSMYLCASSRGGSTEAFFGQGTRLTVV.

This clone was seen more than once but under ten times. The CDR3 sequence is CASSVRRNTEAFF. The CDR3 DNA is TGTGCCAGCAGTGTGAGACGGAACACTGAAGCTTTCTTT. This chain uses TRBV27 with TRBJ1-1; D unclear. The CDR3 runs 13 residues. V was pared by 5 bases and J by 1 base, with 8 bases between. CDR1 MNHEY and CDR2 SMNVEV come from the germline V gene (reference sequence).

This chain's CDR3 is CASSYSWDRVNEQFF. As DNA, the CDR3 is TGTGCCAGCAGTTACTCGTGGGACAGGGTCAATGAGCAGTTCTTC. This sequence joins TRBV6-5 and TRBJ2-1, with TRBD1 matching over 9 bases. The CDR3 totals 15 residues. CDR1 is MNHEY and CDR2 is SVGAGI in the germline V gene. The V gene end was trimmed by 0 bases and the J gene end by 6 bases; junction bases not matched to a gene: 3.

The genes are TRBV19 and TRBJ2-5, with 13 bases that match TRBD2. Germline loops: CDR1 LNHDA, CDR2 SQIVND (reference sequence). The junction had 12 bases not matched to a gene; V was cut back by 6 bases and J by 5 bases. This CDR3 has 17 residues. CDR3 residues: CASSGGRTSGSGETQYF. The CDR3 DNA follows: TGTGCCAGTAGCGGCGGCAGGACTAGCGGGAGTGGGGAGACCCAGTACTTC.

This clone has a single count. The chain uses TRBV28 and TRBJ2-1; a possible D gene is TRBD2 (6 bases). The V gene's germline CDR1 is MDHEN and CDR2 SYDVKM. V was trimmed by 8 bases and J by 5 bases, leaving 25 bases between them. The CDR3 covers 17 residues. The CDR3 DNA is TGTGCCAGCCCTCCCCCTACGGCGCGGGATGTCAACAATGAGCAGTTCTTC. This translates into CASPPPTARDVNNEQFF.

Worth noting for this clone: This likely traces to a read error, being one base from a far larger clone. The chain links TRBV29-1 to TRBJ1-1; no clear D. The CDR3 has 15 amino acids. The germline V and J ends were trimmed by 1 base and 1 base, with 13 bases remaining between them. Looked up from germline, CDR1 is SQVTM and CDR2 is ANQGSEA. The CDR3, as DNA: TGCAGCGTTGAAGGTCATGGGCTGGGGAACACTGAAGCTTTCTTT. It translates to CSVEGHGLGNTEAFF.

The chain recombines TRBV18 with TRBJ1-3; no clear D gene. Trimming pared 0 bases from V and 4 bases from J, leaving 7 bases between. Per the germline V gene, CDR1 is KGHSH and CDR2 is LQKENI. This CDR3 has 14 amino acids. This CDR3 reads CASSPPGGGNTIYF. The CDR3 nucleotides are TGTGCCAGCTCACCACCAGGTGGGGGAAACACCATATATTTT.

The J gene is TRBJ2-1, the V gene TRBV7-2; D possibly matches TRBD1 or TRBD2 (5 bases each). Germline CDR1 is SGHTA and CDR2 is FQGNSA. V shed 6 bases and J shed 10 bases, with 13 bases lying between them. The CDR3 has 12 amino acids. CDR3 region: CASSAGAGEQFF. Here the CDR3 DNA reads TGTGCCAGCAGTGCCGGGGCGGGCGAGCAGTTCTTC.

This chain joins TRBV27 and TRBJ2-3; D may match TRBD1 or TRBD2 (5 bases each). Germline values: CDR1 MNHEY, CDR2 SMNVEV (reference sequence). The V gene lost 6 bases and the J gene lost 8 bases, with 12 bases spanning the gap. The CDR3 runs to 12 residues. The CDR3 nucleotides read TGTGCCAGCAGCGGGGTCGGGGCTACGCAGTATTTT. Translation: CASSGVGATQYF.

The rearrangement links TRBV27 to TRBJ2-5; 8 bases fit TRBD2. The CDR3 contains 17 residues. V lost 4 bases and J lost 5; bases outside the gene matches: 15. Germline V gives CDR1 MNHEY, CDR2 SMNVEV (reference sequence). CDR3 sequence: CASSSIGRSGRWETQYF. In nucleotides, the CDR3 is TGTGCCAGCAGTTCAATAGGGAGGAGCGGGAGATGGGAGACCCAGTACTTC.